The next 8 T cell receptor beta chains were all read from a single sample in a study of a mutant IDH1 vaccine in newly diagnosed glioma. Time point indicated: week 5, during vaccination. Each dose of the vaccine consisted of 300 ug of mutant IDH1 20-mer peptide, with topical imiquimod. No antigen is known for these receptors. Assay: immunoSEQ multiplex PCR; the TCRdb copy retains only in-frame clones and omits some. The data show about 30,000 clones, roughly nine tenths seen once. Sequencing used peripheral blood mononuclear cells (PBMCs), obtained from a glioma patient whose treatment included an IDH1 peptide vaccine. The source is a middle-aged woman with glioma. Some clones in this sample may be carry-over from other donors' samples.

This clone was recorded a few times. The gene calls are TRBV10-3 and TRBJ1-4, with a possible D match to TRBD1 (5 bases). With 4 bases removed from V and 8 bases from J, the gap between germline ends came to 8 bases. Per the germline V gene, CDR1 is ENHRY and CDR2 is SYGVKD. The CDR3 sequence is 12 residues long. CDR3 residues: CAISAGQEKLFF. The DNA of the CDR3 is TGTGCCATCAGTGCGGGGCAGGAAAAACTGTTTTTT.

The table lists this clone with a count of one. The chain's CDR3 is CASSQDRDYGYGYTF. The CDR3 coding sequence is TGCGCCAGCAGCCAAGACAGGGATTACGGCTATGGCTACACCTTC. The V call is TRBV4-3, the J call TRBJ1-2; perhaps TRBD1 as D (5 bases). V lost 0 bases, J lost 4 bases, and 12 bases lay in between. Germline lookup yields CDR1 LGHNA and CDR2 YSLEER. The CDR3 sequence is 15 residues long.

This rearrangement joins TRBV7-8 to TRBJ2-2, with D possibly matching TRBD2 (7 bases). Trimming left V 9 bases short and J 5 bases short, with 16 bases between. Germline CDR1 is SGHVS and CDR2 is FQNEAQ. The CDR3 is 14 residues long. Written as DNA, the CDR3 is TGTGCCAGTTTTGCGGGGGCACGAACCGGGGAGCTGTTTTTT. Its protein is CASFAGARTGELFF.

The chain uses TRBV5-1 and TRBJ2-5, with 11 bases lining up with TRBD1. The V gene end was trimmed by 3 bases and the J gene end by 7 bases; junction bases not matched to a gene: 14. In germline, CDR1 is SGHRS, CDR2 YFSETQ. This CDR3 has 17 amino acids. The CDR3 sequence: CASSSGTRTGGVVTQYF. CDR3 coding DNA: TGCGCCAGCAGCTCGGGAACCCGGACAGGGGGCGTTGTGACCCAGTACTTC.

This chain uses TRBV5-6 with TRBJ1-2; D not resolved. The CDR3 loop spans 13 amino acids. CDR1 and CDR2 from the germline V gene are SGHDT and YYEEEE. Trimming removed 2 bases from V and 4 bases from J, with 9 bases in between. For the CDR3, the DNA is TGTGCCAGCAGCTTTCTCTCGACCTATGGCTACACCTTC. Its protein is CASSFLSTYGYTF.

The chain combines TRBV4-2 with TRBJ2-1; D remains ambiguous. The germline V gene encodes CDR1 LGHNA and CDR2 YNFKEQ. The CDR3 has 14 amino acids. Trimming shortened V by 3 bases and J by 11 bases, and 17 bases separated the two germline ends. The CDR3 DNA sequence: TGTGCCAGCAGCCAGGGGAATGGTGAGCATAAGCAGTTCTTC. As protein: CASSQGNGEHKQFF.

The sample holds one count of this clone. The chain joins TRBV11-2 to TRBJ2-1, with TRBD2 as a possible D gene (6 bases). This CDR3 is 16 amino acids long. The V gene lost 5 bases and the J gene lost 7 bases, with 21 bases spanning the gap. Germline V lookup: CDR1 SGHAT, CDR2 FQNNGV. The DNA of the CDR3 is TGTGCCAGCAGCCCTCCCCGGGAGTTGGAAAGGAATGAGCAGTTCTTC. Residues: CASSPPRELERNEQFF.

This chain joins TRBV28 and TRBJ1-5; D might be TRBD1 (6 bases). V was pared by 7 bases and J by 10 bases, with 17 bases between. Germline CDR1 MDHEN, CDR2 SYDVKM. CDR3 length: 13 residues. The CDR3: CASKRQALGPQHF. The CDR3 DNA reads TGTGCCAGCAAAAGACAGGCCCTAGGTCCCCAGCATTTT. Full variable domain (outside the CDR3, taken from reference TRBV28 and TRBJ1-5): DVKVTQSSRYLVKRTGEKVFLECVQDMDHENMFWYRQDPGLGLRLIYFSYDVKMKEKGDIPEGYSVSREKKERFSLILESASTNQTSMYLCASKRQALGPQHFGDGTRLSIL.